This T cell receptor beta chain was captured in a study of long-term antiretroviral therapy in people with HIV. This clone was picked up one time. In each sample, roughly 1-10 million cryopreserved PBMC were present before DNA extraction. Germline V CDR1 and CDR2: SEHNR, FQNEAQ (reference sequence). V dropped 2 bases and J dropped 3 bases, with 14 bases sitting between them. The CDR3 totals 16 residues. Survey-level immunoSEQ v3.0 assays were run. Per-sample sequencing targets were about 35,000-50,000 T-cell genomes. Clones were read by immunoSEQ multiplex PCR, and TCRdb kept only the in-frame ones, dropping some. The table lists 40,000 or so clones, roughly four fifths of them singletons, with about 12% in the top ten.

This sequence joins TRBV7-9 and TRBJ1-3, with a possible D match to TRBD1 (6 bases). This TCR was recovered from a man aged 18-30 years with HIV. The material sequenced was unsorted PBMCs, taken 0.3 years after starting antiretroviral therapy. The CDR3 sequence: CASSLYGQGIGNTIYF. The DNA of the CDR3 is TGTGCCAGCAGCTTATATGGGCAGGGGATTGGAAACACCATATATTTT.